This T cell receptor beta chain was recovered during a study of blood T cell repertoires in COVID-19. Whole-study context: Some COVID-19 samples were acute and others convalescent; all came from the United States, Italy and Spain. T cells, B-cell-depleted T cells, or PBMCs provided the cDNA or gDNA that served as material.

The germline gives CDR1 SQVTM, CDR2 ANQGSEA. This CDR3 has 14 amino acids. With 1 base removed from V and 5 bases from J, the gap between germline ends came to 12 bases. Seattle's enrolled individuals joined amid active infection and were then monitored longitudinally. In the authors' workflow: Estimation of nucleated cell counts was performed using reference gene primer amplification. The table came from immunoSEQ multiplex PCR; TCRdb's copy has only in-frame clones and leaves some out. V and J calls and clone size come straight from that table; D and trimming were deduced from the DNA. The repertoire includes 150,000 to 200,000 clones, roughly 84% of them detected once, and roughly 20% sits in the top ten.

The genes are TRBV29-1 and TRBJ2-1; maybe TRBD2 (5 bases). This clonotype was sampled from a person aged 70 to 85 with COVID-19, enrolled during active disease. Sequences were obtained from peripheral blood. CDR3 nucleotide sequence: TGCAGCGTTGAAGTCCCGGGGTACGACAATGAGCAGTTCTTC. Translated: CSVEVPGYDNEQFF.